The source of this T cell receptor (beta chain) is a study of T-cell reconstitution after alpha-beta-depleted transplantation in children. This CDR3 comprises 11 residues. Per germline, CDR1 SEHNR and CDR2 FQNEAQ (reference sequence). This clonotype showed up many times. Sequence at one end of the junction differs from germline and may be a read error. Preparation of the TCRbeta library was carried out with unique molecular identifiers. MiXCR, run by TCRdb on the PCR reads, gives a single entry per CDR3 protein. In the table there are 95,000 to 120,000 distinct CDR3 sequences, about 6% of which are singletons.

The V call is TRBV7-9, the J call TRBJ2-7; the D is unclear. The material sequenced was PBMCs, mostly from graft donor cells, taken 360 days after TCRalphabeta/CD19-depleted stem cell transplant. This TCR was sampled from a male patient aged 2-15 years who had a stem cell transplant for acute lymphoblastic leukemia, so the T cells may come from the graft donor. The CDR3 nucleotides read TGTGCCAGCAGCCAATCCTCCGAGCAGTACTTC. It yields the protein CASSQSSEQYF.